This is a list of T cell receptor beta chains from one sample in a study of T cell changes during pregnancy in multiple sclerosis. TCRdb's copy holds only in-frame clones and misses some; the assay was immunoSEQ multiplex PCR. The data hold 17,000 or so clones, with around 96% observed a single time. The sequencing used peripheral blood, collected in the third trimester of pregnancy. These receptors were collected from a female donor with multiple sclerosis, enrolled in a pregnancy study. The CDR3 runs from the conserved cysteine through the conserved F or W. Fields, in order: J gene, clone size, V gene, D gene, CDR3 DNA, CDR3 protein. A D gene is named only where the DNA matches it firmly. The size of a clone is reported for some rows only, either as once, few or many, or as a class for expanded clones.

TRBJ1-4	NA	TRBV4-3	TRBD1	TGCGCCAGCAGCCTAGGGACAGGGGCCCTTAGTGAAAAACTGTTTTTT	CASSLGTGALSEKLFF
TRBJ1-6	NA	TRBV2	TRBD1	TGTGCCAGCTTCCGGGACAGGGGGCGAGTACCCCTCCACTTT	CASFRDRGRVPLHF
TRBJ2-4	NA	TRBV7-2	NA	TGTGCCAGCAGCTTAGTCTTCCCTCGGGGGAAAAACATTCAGTACTTC	CASSLVFPRGKNIQYF
TRBJ2-2	NA	TRBV19	NA	TGTGCCAGTAGTATTAAGGGAGGCTACACCGGGGAGCTGTTTTTT	CASSIKGGYTGELFF
TRBJ2-1	NA	TRBV29-1	NA	TGCAGCGGTATGGACAGACTATACAATGAGCAGTTCTTC	CSGMDRLYNEQFF
TRBJ1-1	NA	TRBV19	NA	TGTGCCAGTAGTAGGGCGGGGAACACTGAAGCTTTCTTT	CASSRAGNTEAFF
TRBJ2-5	NA	TRBV4-1	NA	TGCGCCAGCAGCCAAGAGGAAAGGGGGAACCAAGAGACCCAGTACTTC	CASSQEERGNQETQYF
TRBJ2-7	NA	TRBV11-2	TRBD1	TGTGCCAGCAGCGTACCTGGCACAGGGGCGAGAGAGCAGTACTTC	CASSVPGTGAREQYF
TRBJ1-1	NA	TRBV5-1	TRBD1	TGCGCCAGCAGCTTGGCGGGACAGACTCACACTGAAGCTTTCTTT	CASSLAGQTHTEAFF
TRBJ2-2	NA	TRBV5-1	NA	TGCGCCAGCAGCTTGGCCCAGGGGGGAAGCACCGGGGAGCTGTTTTTT	CASSLAQGGSTGELFF
TRBJ2-1	NA	TRBV5-4	NA	TGTGCCAGCAGCAGCCGGGACTGGGTTTACAATGAGCAGTTCTTC	CASSSRDWVYNEQFF
TRBJ2-2	NA	TRBV10-3	NA	TGTGCCATCAGTGACCTCGGTATAGGGACTGGCACCGGGGAGCTGTTTTTT	CAISDLGIGTGTGELFF
TRBJ2-3	once	TRBV5-1	NA	TGCGCCACCCGACAGGAGGACACAGATACGCAGTATTTT	CATRQEDTDTQYF
TRBJ2-3	NA	TRBV19	NA	TGTGCCAGTAGTGTGGCCGTGAGCACAGATACGCAGTATTTT	CASSVAVSTDTQYF
TRBJ1-2	once	TRBV11-2	NA	TGTGCCAGCAGCTTGGCCCGCGGGCAGACCTTCTATGGCTACACCTTC	CASSLARGQTFYGYTF